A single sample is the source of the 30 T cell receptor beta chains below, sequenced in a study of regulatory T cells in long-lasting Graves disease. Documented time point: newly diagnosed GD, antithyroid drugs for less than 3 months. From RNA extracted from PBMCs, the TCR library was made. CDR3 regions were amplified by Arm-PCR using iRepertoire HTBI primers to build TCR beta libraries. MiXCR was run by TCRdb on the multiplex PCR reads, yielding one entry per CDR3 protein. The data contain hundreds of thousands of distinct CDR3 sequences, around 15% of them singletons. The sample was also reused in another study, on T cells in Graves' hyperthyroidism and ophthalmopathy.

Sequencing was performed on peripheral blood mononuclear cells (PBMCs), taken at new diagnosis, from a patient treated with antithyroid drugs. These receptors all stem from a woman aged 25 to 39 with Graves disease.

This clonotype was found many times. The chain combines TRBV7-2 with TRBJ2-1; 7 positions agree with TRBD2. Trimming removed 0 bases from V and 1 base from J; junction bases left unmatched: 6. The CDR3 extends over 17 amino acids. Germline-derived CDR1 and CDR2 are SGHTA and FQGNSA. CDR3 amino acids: CASSLAERGPSYNEQFF. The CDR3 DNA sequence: TGTGCCAGCAGCTTAGCGGAGCGGGGACCTTCCTACAATGAGCAGTTCTTC.

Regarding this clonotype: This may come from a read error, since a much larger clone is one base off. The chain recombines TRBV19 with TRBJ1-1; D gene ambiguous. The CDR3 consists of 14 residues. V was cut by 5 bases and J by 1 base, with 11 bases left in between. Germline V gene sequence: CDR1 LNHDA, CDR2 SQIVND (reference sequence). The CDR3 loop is CASSAGYRNTEAFF. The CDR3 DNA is TGTGCCAGTAGTGCCGGGTACAGGAACACTGAAGCTTTCTTT.

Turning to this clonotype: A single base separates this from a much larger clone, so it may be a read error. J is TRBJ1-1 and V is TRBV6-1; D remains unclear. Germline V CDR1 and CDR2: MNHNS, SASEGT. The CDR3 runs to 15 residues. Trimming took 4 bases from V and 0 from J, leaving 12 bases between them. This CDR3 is CASSGIGALNTEAFF. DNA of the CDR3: TGTGCCAGCAGTGGAATTGGAGCCTTGAACACTGAAGCTTTCTTT.

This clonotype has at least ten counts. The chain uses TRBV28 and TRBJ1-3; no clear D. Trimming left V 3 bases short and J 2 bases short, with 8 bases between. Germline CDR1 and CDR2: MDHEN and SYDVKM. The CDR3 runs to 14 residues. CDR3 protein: CASSLPGAGNTIYF. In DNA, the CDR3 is TGTGCCAGCAGTTTGCCCGGGGCTGGAAACACCATATATTTT.

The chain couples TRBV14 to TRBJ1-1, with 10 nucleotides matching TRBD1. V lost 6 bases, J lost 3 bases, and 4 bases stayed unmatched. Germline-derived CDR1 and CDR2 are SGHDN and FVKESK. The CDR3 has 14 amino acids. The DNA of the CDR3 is TGTGCCAGCAGTGCCGGGACAGGGGACACTGAAGCTTTCTTT. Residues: CASSAGTGDTEAFF.

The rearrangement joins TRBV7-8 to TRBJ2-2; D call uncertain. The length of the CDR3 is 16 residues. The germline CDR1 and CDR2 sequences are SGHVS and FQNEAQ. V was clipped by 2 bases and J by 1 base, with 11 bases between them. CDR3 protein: CASSLPPLVNTGELFF. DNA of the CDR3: TGTGCCAGCAGCTTACCTCCCCTCGTGAACACCGGGGAGCTGTTTTTT.

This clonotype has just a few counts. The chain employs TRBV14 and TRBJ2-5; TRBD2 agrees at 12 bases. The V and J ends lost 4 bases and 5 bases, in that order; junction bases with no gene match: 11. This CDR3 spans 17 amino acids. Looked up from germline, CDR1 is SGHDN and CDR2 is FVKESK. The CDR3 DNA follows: TGTGCCAGCAGCCCCTCGACTAGCGGGAGTAGTAGCGAGACCCAGTACTTC. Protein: CASSPSTSGSSSETQYF.

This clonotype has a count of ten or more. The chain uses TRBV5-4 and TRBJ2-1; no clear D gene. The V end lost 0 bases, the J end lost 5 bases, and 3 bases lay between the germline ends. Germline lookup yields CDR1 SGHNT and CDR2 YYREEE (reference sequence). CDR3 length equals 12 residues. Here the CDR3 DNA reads TGTGCCAGCAGCTTGGCCAACAATGAGCAGTTCTTC. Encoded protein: CASSLANNEQFF.

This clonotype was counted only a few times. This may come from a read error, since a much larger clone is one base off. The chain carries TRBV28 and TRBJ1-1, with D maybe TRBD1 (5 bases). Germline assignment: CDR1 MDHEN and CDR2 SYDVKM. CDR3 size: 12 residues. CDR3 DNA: TGTGCCGGCAGTTCGGTGGGGACCGGGGCTTTCTTT. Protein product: CAGSSVGTGAFF.

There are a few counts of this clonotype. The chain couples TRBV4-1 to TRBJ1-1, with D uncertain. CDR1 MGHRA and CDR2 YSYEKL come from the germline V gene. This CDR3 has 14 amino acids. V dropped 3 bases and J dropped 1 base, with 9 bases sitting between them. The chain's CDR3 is CASSQRARNTEAFF. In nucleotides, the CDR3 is TGCGCCAGCAGCCAGAGGGCACGGAACACTGAAGCTTTCTTT.

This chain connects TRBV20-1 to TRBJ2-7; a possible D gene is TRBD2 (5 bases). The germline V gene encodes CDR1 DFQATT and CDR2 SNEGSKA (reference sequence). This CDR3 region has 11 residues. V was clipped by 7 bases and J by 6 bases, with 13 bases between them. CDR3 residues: CSGSALGEQYF. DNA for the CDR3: TGCAGTGGTAGCGCCCTGGGCGAGCAGTACTTC.

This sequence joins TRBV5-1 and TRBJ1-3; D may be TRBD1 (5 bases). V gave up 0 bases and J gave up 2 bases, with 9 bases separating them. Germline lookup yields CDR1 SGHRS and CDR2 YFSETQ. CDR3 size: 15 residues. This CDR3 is CASSLGDLPGNTIYF. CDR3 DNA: TGCGCCAGCAGCTTGGGGGACCTTCCTGGAAACACCATATATTTT.

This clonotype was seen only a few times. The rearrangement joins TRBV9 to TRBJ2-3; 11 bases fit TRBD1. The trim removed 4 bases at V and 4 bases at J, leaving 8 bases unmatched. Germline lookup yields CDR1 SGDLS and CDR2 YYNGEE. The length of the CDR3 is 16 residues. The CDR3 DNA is TGTGCCAGCAGCAGTTCACGGGGACAGGGGGCAGATACGCAGTATTTT. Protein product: CASSSSRGQGADTQYF.

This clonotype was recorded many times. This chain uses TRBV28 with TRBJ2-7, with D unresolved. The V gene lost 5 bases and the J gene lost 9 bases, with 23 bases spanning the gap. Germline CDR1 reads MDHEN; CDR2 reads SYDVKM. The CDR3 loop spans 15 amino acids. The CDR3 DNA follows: TGTGCCAGCAGTCCCCCACAACGAGCTCTTTCTGGGCAGTACTTC. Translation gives CASSPPQRALSGQYF. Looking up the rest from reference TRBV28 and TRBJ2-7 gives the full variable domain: DVKVTQSSRYLVKRTGEKVFLECVQDMDHENMFWYRQDPGLGLRLIYFSYDVKMKEKGDIPEGYSVSREKKERFSLILESASTNQTSMYLCASSPPQRALSGQYFGPGTRLTVT.

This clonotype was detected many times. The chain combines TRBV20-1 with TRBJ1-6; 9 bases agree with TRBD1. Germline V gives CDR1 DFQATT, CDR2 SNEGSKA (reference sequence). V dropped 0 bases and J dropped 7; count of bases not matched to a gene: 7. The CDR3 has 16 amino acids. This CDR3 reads CSAREPGTGRNSPLHF. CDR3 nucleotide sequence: TGCAGTGCTAGAGAACCCGGGACAGGGAGAAATTCACCCCTCCACTTT.

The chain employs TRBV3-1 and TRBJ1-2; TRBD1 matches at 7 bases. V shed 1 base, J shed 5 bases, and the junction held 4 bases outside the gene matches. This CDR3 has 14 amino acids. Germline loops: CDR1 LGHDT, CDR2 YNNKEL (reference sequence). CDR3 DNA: TGTGCCAGCAGCCAAGCCCCAGGGGGTTATGGCTACACCTTC. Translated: CASSQAPGGYGYTF.

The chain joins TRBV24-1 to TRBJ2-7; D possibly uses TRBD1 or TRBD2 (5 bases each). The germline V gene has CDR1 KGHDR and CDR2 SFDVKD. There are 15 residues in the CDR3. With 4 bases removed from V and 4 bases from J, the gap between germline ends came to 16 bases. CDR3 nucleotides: TGTGCCACCAGTGACCCTTCGGGACGGTCATACGAGCAGTACTTC. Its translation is CATSDPSGRSYEQYF.

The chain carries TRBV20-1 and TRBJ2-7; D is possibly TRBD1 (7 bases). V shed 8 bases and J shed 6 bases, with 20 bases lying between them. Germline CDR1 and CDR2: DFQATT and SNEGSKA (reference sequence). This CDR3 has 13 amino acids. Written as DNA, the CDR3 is TGCAGTTCTCTACGACAGGGAGGATTCGAGCAGTACTTC. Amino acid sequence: CSSLRQGGFEQYF.

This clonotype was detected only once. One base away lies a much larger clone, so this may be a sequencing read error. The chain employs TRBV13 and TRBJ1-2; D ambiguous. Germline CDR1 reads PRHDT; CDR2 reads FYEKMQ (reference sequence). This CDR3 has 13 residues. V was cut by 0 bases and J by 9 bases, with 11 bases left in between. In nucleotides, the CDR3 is TGTGCCAGCAGCTTAGGACGATCTGGATGCTACACCTTC. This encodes CASSLGRSGCYTF. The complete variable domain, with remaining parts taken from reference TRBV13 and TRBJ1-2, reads AAGVIQSPRHLIKEKRETATLKCYPIPRHDTVYWYQQGPGQDPQFLISFYEKMQSDKGSIPDRFSAQQFSDYHSELNMSSLELGDSALYFCASSLGRSGCYTFGSGTRLTVV.

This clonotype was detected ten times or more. The DNA for the CDR3 is TGTGCCAGTGGGACAGGGACTAACTATGGCTACACCTTC. Amino acids: CASGTGTNYGYTF. The chain links TRBV19 to TRBJ1-2; 9 bases align to TRBD1. The CDR3 runs to 13 residues. CDR1 and CDR2 (germline): LNHDA, SQIVND (reference sequence). Unmatched junction bases numbered 1, after V lost 8 bases and J lost 0 bases.

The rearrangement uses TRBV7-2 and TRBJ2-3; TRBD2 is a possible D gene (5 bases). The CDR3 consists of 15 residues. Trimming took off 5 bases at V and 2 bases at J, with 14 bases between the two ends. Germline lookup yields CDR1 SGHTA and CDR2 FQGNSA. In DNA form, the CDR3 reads TGTGCCAGCAGCCCGAGTCGGACTTCCACAGATACGCAGTATTTT. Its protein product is CASSPSRTSTDTQYF.

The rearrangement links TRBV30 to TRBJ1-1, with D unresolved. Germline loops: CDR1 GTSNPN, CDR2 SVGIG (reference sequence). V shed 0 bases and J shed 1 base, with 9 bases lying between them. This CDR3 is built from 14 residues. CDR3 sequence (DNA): TGTGCCTGGAGTGTAACAGTGGGGAACACTGAAGCTTTCTTT. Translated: CAWSVTVGNTEAFF.

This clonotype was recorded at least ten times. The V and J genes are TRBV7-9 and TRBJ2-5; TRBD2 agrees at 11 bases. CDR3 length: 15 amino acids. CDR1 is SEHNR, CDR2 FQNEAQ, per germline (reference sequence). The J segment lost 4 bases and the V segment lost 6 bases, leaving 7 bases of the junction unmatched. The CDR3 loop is CASSKIGLAGETQYF. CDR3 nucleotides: TGTGCCAGCAGTAAAATCGGACTAGCGGGAGAGACCCAGTACTTC.

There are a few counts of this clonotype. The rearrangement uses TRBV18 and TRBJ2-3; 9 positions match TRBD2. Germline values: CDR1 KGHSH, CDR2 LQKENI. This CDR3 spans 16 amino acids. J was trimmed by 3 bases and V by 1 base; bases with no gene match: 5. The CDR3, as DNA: TGTGCCAGCTCACCACGCGGGACTAGCAGAACAGATACGCAGTATTTT. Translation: CASSPRGTSRTDTQYF.

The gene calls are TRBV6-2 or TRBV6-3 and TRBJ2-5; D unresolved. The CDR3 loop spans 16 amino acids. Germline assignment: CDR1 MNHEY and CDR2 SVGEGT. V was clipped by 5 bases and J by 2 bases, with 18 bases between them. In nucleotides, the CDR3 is TGTGCCAGCAGTGAAAGTCACGCGCTATGGCAAGAGACCCAGTACTTC. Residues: CASSESHALWQETQYF.

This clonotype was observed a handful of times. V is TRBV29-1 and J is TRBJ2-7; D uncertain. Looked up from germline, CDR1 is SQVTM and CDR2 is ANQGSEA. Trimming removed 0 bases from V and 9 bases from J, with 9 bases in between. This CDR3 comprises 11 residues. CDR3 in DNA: TGCAGCGTTGAAGATCTTTATGTGCAGTACTTC. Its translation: CSVEDLYVQYF.

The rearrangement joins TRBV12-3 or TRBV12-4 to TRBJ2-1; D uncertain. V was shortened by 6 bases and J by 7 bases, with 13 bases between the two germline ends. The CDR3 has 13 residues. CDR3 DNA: TGTGCCAGCAGCCCCCTCCTCGGGAATGAGCAGTTCTTC. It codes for CASSPLLGNEQFF.

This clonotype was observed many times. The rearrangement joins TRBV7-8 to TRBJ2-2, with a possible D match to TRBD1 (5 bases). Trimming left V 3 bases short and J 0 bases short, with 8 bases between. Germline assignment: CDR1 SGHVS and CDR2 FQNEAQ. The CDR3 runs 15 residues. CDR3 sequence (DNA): TGTGCCAGCAGCTTGGACACTCCGAACACCGGGGAGCTGTTTTTT. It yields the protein CASSLDTPNTGELFF.

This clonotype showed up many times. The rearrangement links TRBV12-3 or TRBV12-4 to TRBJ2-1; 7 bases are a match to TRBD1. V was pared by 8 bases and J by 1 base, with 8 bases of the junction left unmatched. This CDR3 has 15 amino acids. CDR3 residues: CASGETGQSYNEQFF. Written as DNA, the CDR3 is TGTGCCAGCGGAGAGACAGGGCAATCCTACAATGAGCAGTTCTTC.

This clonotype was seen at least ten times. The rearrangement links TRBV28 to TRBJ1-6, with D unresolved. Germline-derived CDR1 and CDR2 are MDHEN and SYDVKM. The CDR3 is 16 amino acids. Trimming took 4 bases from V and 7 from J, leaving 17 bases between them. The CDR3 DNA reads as TGTGCCAGCAGTTCCGCCGCAGGATTGAACAATTCACCCCTCCACTTT. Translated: CASSSAAGLNNSPLHF.